This T cell receptor beta chain originates from a study of blood T cell repertoires in COVID-19. Study information: The United States, Italy and Spain were the sources of the acute and convalescent COVID-19 samples. T cells, B-cell-depleted T cells, or PBMCs supplied cDNA or gDNA.

As originally analysed: It was from reference gene primer amplification that nucleated cell counts were estimated. The method was immunoSEQ multiplex PCR; TCRdb's version includes in-frame clones alone and lacks a portion of them. That table supplies the V and J calls and clone size; D and trimming were determined from the DNA. Of around 200,000 clones in the sample, around 85% were seen once. Unmatched junction bases numbered 9, after V lost 10 bases and J lost 11 bases. Germline V gene sequence: CDR1 ENHRY, CDR2 SYGVKD. CDR3 length: 11 residues. This TCR was sampled from a man between 40 and 49 years old who had recovered from COVID-19. The V call is TRBV10-3, the J call TRBJ2-3; 7 bases are a match to TRBD2. What was sequenced was PBMCs or T cells enriched from blood (not recorded which). CDR3 bases: TGTGCCACCGGAGGGGAGGGTGAGCAGTATTTT. Its protein is CATGGEGEQYF.